A single sample gave rise to the 30 T cell receptor beta chains below, sequenced in a study of T cell responses to AZD1222 COVID-19 vaccine (dated by TCRdb to the early 2020s). The library was built by means of the immunoSEQ multiplex PCR assay. The source is immuneACCESS, and TCRdb retained only in-frame sequences with V and J called. Part of the clones is not carried over; for the studies checked, unresolved V genes explain less than half of this, and the remainder is unexplained. The sample table lists some 140,000 clones, approximately 85% of them with a count of one. Jointly, the top ten make up around 8.3% of the sample. The time point label corresponds to: about 28 days (+/-7) after the second vaccine dose. The sample's treatment or condition label, decoded: meningococcal conjugate vaccine given as trial control. This material consisted of peripheral blood, taken 28 days after the second dose of the MenACWY control vaccine. The receptors here all came from an adult who received the MenACWY meningococcal vaccine as a control.

This clone was seen just once. This chain links TRBV11-2 with TRBJ2-1, with 8 bases fitting TRBD2. V shed 5 bases, J shed 7 bases, and the junction held 16 bases outside the gene matches. CDR3 size: 17 residues. Germline lookup yields CDR1 SGHAT and CDR2 FQNNGV. This chain's CDR3 is CASSNPGLGTSMNEQFF. The CDR3, as DNA: TGTGCCAGCAGCAACCCCGGGTTAGGGACTAGTATGAATGAGCAGTTCTTC.

The chain joins TRBV2 to TRBJ1-5; D is possibly TRBD1 (6 bases). In germline, CDR1 is SNHLY, CDR2 FYNNEI. The CDR3 totals 14 residues. Trimming took 3 bases from V and 9 from J, leaving 15 bases between them. The CDR3 nucleotides are TGTGCCAGCAGTGAGGGGTCAGGGGATGGGCCCCAGCATTTT. Its translation is CASSEGSGDGPQHF.

The V call is TRBV5-6, the J call TRBJ2-2; 7 nucleotides align to TRBD1. With 1 base clipped from V and 13 bases from J, the junction kept 7 bases outside the gene matches. The CDR3 covers 13 residues. Germline CDR1 and CDR2: SGHDT and YYEEEE. The CDR3 sequence is CASSLRQGGVLFF. The CDR3 DNA is TGTGCCAGCAGCTTGAGACAGGGTGGTGTGCTGTTTTTT.

Here the CDR3 reads CASRRTSGDYNEQFF. CDR3 DNA sequence: TGCGCCAGCAGGAGGACTAGCGGGGACTACAATGAGCAGTTCTTC. The V and J genes are TRBV10-1 and TRBJ2-1; TRBD2 agrees at 12 bases. The V gene's germline CDR1 is WNHNN and CDR2 SYGVQD (reference sequence). V dropped 6 bases and J dropped 3; count of bases not matched to a gene: 3. The CDR3 length is 15 residues.

The V and J genes are TRBV7-8 and TRBJ2-1; TRBD1 agrees at 8 bases. The CDR3 covers 15 residues. Germline CDR1 SGHVS, CDR2 FQNEAQ. With V trimmed by 7 bases and J by 4 bases, 9 bases remained unmatched. CDR3 loop: CASNSRQGFYNEQFF. The CDR3 region has the DNA TGTGCCAGCAACTCCCGACAGGGGTTTTACAATGAGCAGTTCTTC.

The chain recombines TRBV11-2 with TRBJ2-5; D is undetermined. The V end was cut by 4 bases, the J end by 4 bases, with 10 bases between. CDR1 is SGHAT, CDR2 FQNNGV, per germline. The CDR3 runs 13 residues. CDR3 sequence reads: CASSSEQTETQYF. The CDR3 nucleotides are TGTGCCAGCAGCTCCGAGCAAACAGAGACCCAGTACTTC.

The chain is built from TRBV11-3 and TRBJ2-7, with 10 bases aligning to TRBD1. V lost 5 bases, J lost 6 bases, and 4 bases stayed unmatched. Per the germline V gene, CDR1 is SGHNT and CDR2 is YENEEA. This CDR3 has 13 residues. CDR3 coding DNA: TGTGCCAGCAGCGGGACAGGGGTCCGCGAGCAGTACTTC. It codes for CASSGTGVREQYF.

CDR3 amino acids: CASSFGLGQGWYGYTF. The CDR3 coding sequence is TGTGCCAGCAGCTTCGGACTGGGACAGGGCTGGTATGGCTACACCTTC. The chain joins TRBV11-2 to TRBJ1-2; 9 bases align to TRBD1. Germline CDR1 SGHAT, CDR2 FQNNGV. CDR3 length: 16 amino acids. V lost 3 bases, J lost 5 bases, and 10 bases stayed unmatched. Together with reference TRBV11-2 and TRBJ1-2, the CDR3 gives the full variable domain: EAGVAQSPRYKIIEKRQSVAFWCNPISGHATLYWYQQILGQGPKLLIQFQNNGVVDDSQLPKDRFSAERLKGVDSTLKIQPAKLEDSAVYLCASSFGLGQGWYGYTFGSGTRLTVV.

The rearrangement uses TRBV28 and TRBJ1-2, with 7 bases identical to TRBD1. The length of the CDR3 is 15 residues. The trim removed 5 bases at V and 4 bases at J, leaving 10 bases unmatched. Germline CDR1 is MDHEN and CDR2 is SYDVKM. CDR3 sequence: CASSTGTVGIYGYTF. Written as DNA, the CDR3 is TGTGCCAGCAGTACAGGGACAGTAGGCATCTATGGCTACACCTTC.

The chain recombines TRBV27 with TRBJ2-2; 8 nucleotides agree with TRBD2. The junction had 5 bases not matched to a gene; V was cut back by 4 bases and J by 7 bases. This CDR3 has 14 residues. CDR1 is MNHEY and CDR2 is SMNVEV in the germline V gene (reference sequence). CDR3 sequence: CASSSRTSSGELFF. CDR3 nucleotide sequence: TGTGCCAGCAGTTCCCGGACTAGCAGCGGGGAGCTGTTTTTT.

This rearrangement joins TRBV5-1 to TRBJ2-3; D is unclear. The CDR3 has 19 amino acids. The V gene's germline CDR1 is SGHRS and CDR2 YFSETQ. Trimming stripped 4 bases from V and 0 bases from J, with 24 bases between. CDR3 residues: CASSLIGPLKPPSTDTQYF. DNA for the CDR3: TGCGCCAGCAGCCTGATTGGTCCATTGAAGCCTCCTAGCACAGATACGCAGTATTTT.

This clone was found a few times. The chain employs TRBV5-8 and TRBJ2-3; TRBD2 aligns across 12 bases. Trimming removed 4 bases from V and 2 bases from J; junction bases left unmatched: 5. Germline-derived CDR1 and CDR2 are SGHTS and YDEGEE. The length of the CDR3 is 16 residues. CDR3 region: CASSSGLAGNTDTQYF. The CDR3 DNA sequence: TGTGCCAGCAGCAGTGGACTAGCGGGGAACACAGATACGCAGTATTTT.

The rearrangement joins TRBV2 to TRBJ1-2, with TRBD1 identical over 9 bases. Germline assignment: CDR1 SNHLY and CDR2 FYNNEI. J lost 8 bases, V lost 6 bases, and 10 bases had no gene match. The CDR3 length is 14 residues. The CDR3 loop reads CASRKDRGLGGYTF. Written as DNA, the CDR3 is TGTGCCAGCAGGAAGGACAGGGGTCTTGGCGGCTACACCTTC.

The rearrangement links TRBV5-4 to TRBJ1-5, with a weak D call TRBD1 (6 bases). CDR3 length equals 14 residues. The ends were cut back, 0 bases at V and 3 bases at J, with 7 bases in the middle. Germline lookup yields CDR1 SGHNT and CDR2 YYREEE (reference sequence). The DNA of the CDR3 is TGTGCCAGCAGCTTGGCAGGGGCCAATCAGCCCCAGCATTTT. The encoded protein is CASSLAGANQPQHF.

This sequence joins TRBV3-1 (or the pseudogene TRBV3-2) and TRBJ2-1; D perhaps matches TRBD2 (6 bases). This CDR3 contains 16 residues. Germline V gives CDR1 LGHDT, CDR2 YNNKEL (reference sequence). V was shortened by 2 bases and J by 0 bases, with 11 bases between the two germline ends. CDR3 in DNA: TGTGCCAGCAGCCAAAAACGGGACTCCTCCTACAATGAGCAGTTCTTC. Protein sequence: CASSQKRDSSYNEQFF.

This chain links TRBV6-5 with TRBJ1-1; D may be TRBD1 (5 bases). The germline gives CDR1 MNHEY, CDR2 SVGAGI. The CDR3 totals 15 residues. Trimming shortened V by 7 bases and J by 4 bases, and 19 bases separated the two germline ends. The CDR3 region is CASTGYEGPATEAFF. DNA of the CDR3: TGTGCCAGCACCGGATATGAGGGGCCGGCCACTGAAGCTTTCTTT.

In its sample, this clone was seen once. The rearrangement joins TRBV11-1 to TRBJ1-1; D might be TRBD1 (5 bases). There are 13 residues in the CDR3. Germline values: CDR1 SGHAT, CDR2 FQDESV (reference sequence). The ends were cut back, 4 bases at V and 10 bases at J, with 16 bases in the middle. CDR3 sequence reads: CASSYTWGNRAFF. The CDR3 DNA reads TGTGCCAGCAGCTATACTTGGGGCAACAGAGCTTTCTTT. The full variable domain, completed using reference TRBV11-1 and TRBJ1-1, is EAEVAQSPRYKITEKSQAVAFWCDPISGHATLYWYRQILGQGPELLVQFQDESVVDDSQLPKDRFSAERLKGVDSTLKIQPAELGDSAMYLCASSYTWGNRAFFGQGTRLTVV.

The rearrangement joins TRBV2 to TRBJ1-3; D is ambiguous. The CDR3 is made up of 15 amino acids. Per the germline V gene, CDR1 is SNHLY and CDR2 is FYNNEI. The V and J ends lost 5 bases and 0 bases respectively, with 11 bases between them. CDR3 DNA: TGTGCCAGCAGTCAAGACCATAGCTCTGGAAACACCATATATTTT. It codes for CASSQDHSSGNTIYF. The full variable domain, in which reference TRBV2 and TRBJ1-3 provide the parts outside the CDR3, is EPEVTQTPSHQVTQMGQEVILRCVPISNHLYFYWYRQILGQKVEFLVSFYNNEISEKSEIFDDQFSVERPDGSNFTLKIRSTKLEDSAMYFCASSQDHSSGNTIYFGEGSWLTVV.

The rearrangement uses TRBV4-3 and TRBJ2-7; TRBD1 might be the D (6 bases). CDR3 length: 16 residues. Per germline, CDR1 LGHNA and CDR2 YSLEER. Trimming cost V 3 bases and J 4 bases, with 19 bases left between them. The CDR3 protein is CASSQGADSGLYEQYF. The CDR3 nucleotides are TGCGCCAGCAGCCAGGGGGCGGACTCGGGTTTATACGAGCAGTACTTC.

V gene TRBV27 combines with J gene TRBJ2-6; D is tentatively TRBD1 or TRBD2 (5 bases each). Looked up from germline, CDR1 is MNHEY and CDR2 is SMNVEV (reference sequence). The CDR3 has 15 amino acids. Deletions cut 4 bases from V and 2 bases from J, with 9 bases between. CDR3 bases: TGTGCCAGCAGTTCGTGGGACCCTGGGGCCAACGTCCTGACTTTC. Protein sequence: CASSSWDPGANVLTF.

V gene TRBV11-3 combines with J gene TRBJ2-4; 13 bases are shared with TRBD2. CDR3 length: 20 residues. CDR1 SGHNT and CDR2 YENEEA come from the germline V gene. V gave up 2 bases and J gave up 1 base; unmatched junction bases: 11. CDR3 loop: CASSLTLPLAGGEAKNIQYF. The CDR3 DNA follows: TGTGCCAGCAGCTTAACTTTACCACTAGCGGGAGGGGAGGCCAAAAACATTCAGTACTTC.

This rearrangement joins TRBV7-2 to TRBJ1-2, with 7 bases that match TRBD1. This CDR3 is 12 amino acids long. CDR1 is SGHTA, CDR2 FQGNSA, per germline. The trim removed 2 bases at V and 9 bases at J, leaving 3 bases unmatched. CDR3 sequence: CASSLMGQSYTF. The CDR3 coding sequence is TGTGCCAGCAGCTTAATGGGACAGAGCTACACCTTC.

The gene calls are TRBV25-1 and TRBJ2-3; 9 positions agree with TRBD1. Germline trimming cut 6 bases from V and 4 bases from J; bases unmatched to any gene: 5. From germline, CDR1 is MGHDK and CDR2 SYGVNS. There are 14 residues in the CDR3. The CDR3 DNA follows: TGTGCCAGCAGAACAGGGGGCAGCGCAGATACGCAGTATTTT. Its protein is CASRTGGSADTQYF.

This chain connects TRBV14 to TRBJ1-2, with 10 bases matching TRBD1. The germline CDR1 and CDR2 sequences are SGHDN and FVKESK. There are 17 residues in the CDR3. V lost 4 bases, J lost 6 bases, and 14 bases stayed unmatched. CDR3 residues: CASSPIHRDRGMNGYTF. For the CDR3, the DNA is TGTGCCAGCAGCCCGATCCACCGGGACAGGGGTATGAATGGCTACACCTTC.

The genes are TRBV10-2 and TRBJ1-1; D is ambiguous. The germline V gene encodes CDR1 WSHSY and CDR2 SAAADI. Trimming took 3 bases from V and 0 from J, leaving 5 bases between them. CDR3 length equals 13 residues. The CDR3 loop reads CASSDSMNTEAFF. The CDR3 DNA is TGCGCCAGCAGTGACAGCATGAACACTGAAGCTTTCTTT.

The CDR3 coding sequence is TGTGCCAGCAGTCCTGCAGCGGGGGGGAGGAATCAAGAGACCCAGTACTTC. Amino acids: CASSPAAGGRNQETQYF. The rearrangement joins TRBV2 to TRBJ2-5, with 10 bases matching TRBD2. The junction had 11 bases not matched to a gene; V was cut back by 5 bases and J by 2 bases. Per the germline V gene, CDR1 is SNHLY and CDR2 is FYNNEI. The CDR3 covers 17 residues.

The chain employs TRBV11-3 and TRBJ1-4; the match to TRBD1 covers 7 bases. CDR1 is SGHNT and CDR2 is YENEEA in the germline V gene. The junction had 8 bases not matched to a gene; V was cut back by 5 bases and J by 8 bases. The CDR3 runs to 14 residues. The CDR3 DNA reads TGTGCCAGCAGCCGTATTACAGGGGAGGAAAAACTGTTTTTT. Protein product: CASSRITGEEKLFF.

The chain couples TRBV5-1 to TRBJ2-3; D is possibly TRBD2 (5 bases). Germline lookup yields CDR1 SGHRS and CDR2 YFSETQ. V lost 5 bases and J 4 bases, leaving 14 bases between the germline ends. The CDR3 length is 14 residues. The CDR3 nucleotides read TGCGCCAGCAGATGGGGTTTGAGGGCAGATACGCAGTATTTT. It translates to CASRWGLRADTQYF.

The genes are TRBV15 and TRBJ1-2, with D uncertain. The V and J ends lost 5 bases and 0 bases respectively, with 10 bases between them. CDR3 length: 14 amino acids. Germline V CDR1 and CDR2: LNHNV, YYDKDF (reference sequence). The CDR3 nucleotides are TGTGCCACCAGCGGCCACACGACTAACTATGGCTACACCTTC. Protein product: CATSGHTTNYGYTF.

The chain links TRBV10-3 to TRBJ1-3; D gene ambiguous. Germline V CDR1 and CDR2: ENHRY, SYGVKD. Trimming cost V 3 bases and J 5 bases, with 8 bases left between them. The CDR3 runs to 13 residues. The CDR3 loop reads CAISESERNTIYF. The CDR3 DNA sequence: TGTGCCATCAGTGAATCAGAAAGAAACACCATATATTTT.